This entry is about one TCR beta chain. Its antigen is undetermined. This specimen belongs to a study of spatial heterogeneity in lung cancer. Germline V gives CDR1 MNHEY, CDR2 SMNVEV (reference sequence). The CDR3 runs to 17 residues. Trimming left V 3 bases short and J 5 bases short, with 22 bases between. The time point here: sample taken at primary tumor resection. Material for sequencing was whole RNA from tumor, nontumor lung or frozen PBMC, left unsorted. Individual TCR cDNA molecules each bore their own unique molecular identifier. TCRdb re-derived calls from the 5' RACE reads in MiXCR, one entry per CDR3 protein. The repertoire consists of 35,000 to 45,000 distinct CDR3 sequences, with roughly 7.2% occurring once and the leading ten covering around 30%. Study conclusions and caveats: Ubiquitous expanded tumor TCRs were observed in blood more at resection than follow-up.

The gene calls are TRBV27 and TRBJ1-1; the D is unclear. The material was PBMCs, obtained at surgery. The receptor comes from a female donor with early-stage non-small cell lung cancer. CDR3 protein: CASSLWRGGGTATEAFF. CDR3 nucleotide sequence: TGTGCCAGCAGTTTGTGGCGAGGCGGCGGAACTGCAACTGAAGCTTTCTTT.